This T cell receptor beta chain emerged from a study of Graves' ophthalmopathy and Graves' hyperthyroidism. Germline V gene data show CDR1 as SGHRS and CDR2 as YFSETQ. This CDR3 is built from 15 residues. From RNA, the CDR3 regions of TCR beta chains were amplified and sequenced. The first-round RT-PCR employed HTBI primers together with the Qiagen OneStep RT-PCR kit. A multiplex PCR was then performed as the second round. TCRdb recomputed calls from the multiplex PCR reads with MiXCR, one row per CDR3 protein. This repertoire shows roughly 1.1 million distinct CDR3 sequences, 36% found once; its top ten account for approximately 10%.

What was sequenced was peripheral blood or thyroid tissue (not recorded which). The genes are TRBV5-1 and TRBJ2-7, with D tentatively TRBD1 (7 bases). The end of the DNA fits TRBJ2-5 better, so the J call may be wrong. The TCR originated in an adult man with Graves' hyperthyroidism. CDR3 in DNA: TGCGCCAGCGGTTCCCCAGGGGGGACCCAAGAGACCCAGTACTTC. It translates to CASGSPGGTQETQYF.